This T cell receptor beta chain was recorded in a study of blood T cell repertoires in COVID-19. Study-level background: Both acute and convalescent COVID-19 samples were obtained from the United States, Italy and Spain. PBMCs, B-cell-depleted T cells, or T cells provided the cDNA or gDNA that made up the material.

Per the authors' pipeline: Amplification of reference gene primers was used by the study to estimate nucleated cell counts. The assay was immunoSEQ multiplex PCR, and TCRdb's table has in-frame clones only and misses some. V and J calls plus clone size are reproduced from that table; the DNA served to infer D and trimming. The table records 300,000 to 350,000 clones, 80% to 90% of them present only once. Seattle patients were enrolled during active infection and followed longitudinally. The V and J ends lost 3 bases and 0 bases respectively, with 13 bases between them. The CDR3 covers 16 residues. Germline V gene data show CDR1 as SEHNR and CDR2 as FQNEAQ (reference sequence).

This receptor was taken from a man in his thirties or forties with COVID-19, enrolled during active disease. The J gene is TRBJ2-3, the V gene TRBV7-9; the D gene is possibly TRBD2 (6 bases). Source material: peripheral blood. The CDR3 DNA is TGTGCCAGCAGCTTCGGGGGACCCTATAGCACAGATACGCAGTATTTT. Protein product: CASSFGGPYSTDTQYF.